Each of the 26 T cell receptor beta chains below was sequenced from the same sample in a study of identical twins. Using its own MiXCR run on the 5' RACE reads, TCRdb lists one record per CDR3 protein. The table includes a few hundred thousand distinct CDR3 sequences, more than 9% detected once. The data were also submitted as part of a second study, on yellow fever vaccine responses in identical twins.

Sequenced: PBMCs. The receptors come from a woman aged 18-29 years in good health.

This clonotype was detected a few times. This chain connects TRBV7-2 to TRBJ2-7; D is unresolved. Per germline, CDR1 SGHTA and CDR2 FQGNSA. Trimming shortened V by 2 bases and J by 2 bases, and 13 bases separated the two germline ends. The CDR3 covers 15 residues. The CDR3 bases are TGTGCCAGCAGCTTAATCGTTCACGGAACCTACGAGCAGTACTTC. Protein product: CASSLIVHGTYEQYF.

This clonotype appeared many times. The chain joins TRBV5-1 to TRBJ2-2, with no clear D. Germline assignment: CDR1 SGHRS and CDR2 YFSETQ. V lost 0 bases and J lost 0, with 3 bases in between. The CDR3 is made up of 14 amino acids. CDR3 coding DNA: TGCGCCAGCAGCTTGGCGGCGAACACCGGGGAGCTGTTTTTT. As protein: CASSLAANTGELFF.

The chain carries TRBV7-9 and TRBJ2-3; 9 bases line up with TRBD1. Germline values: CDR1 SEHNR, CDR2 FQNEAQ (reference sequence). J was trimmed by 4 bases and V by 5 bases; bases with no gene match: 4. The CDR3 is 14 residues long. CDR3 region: CASSPRQGADTQYF. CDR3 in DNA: TGTGCCAGCAGCCCAAGACAGGGGGCAGATACGCAGTATTTT.

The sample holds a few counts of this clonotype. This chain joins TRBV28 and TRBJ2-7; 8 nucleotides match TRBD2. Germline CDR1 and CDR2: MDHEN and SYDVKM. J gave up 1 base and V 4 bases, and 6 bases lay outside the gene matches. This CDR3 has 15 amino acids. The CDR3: CASSSVGLESYEQYF. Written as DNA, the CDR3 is TGTGCCAGCAGTTCCGTGGGACTAGAGTCCTACGAGCAGTACTTC.

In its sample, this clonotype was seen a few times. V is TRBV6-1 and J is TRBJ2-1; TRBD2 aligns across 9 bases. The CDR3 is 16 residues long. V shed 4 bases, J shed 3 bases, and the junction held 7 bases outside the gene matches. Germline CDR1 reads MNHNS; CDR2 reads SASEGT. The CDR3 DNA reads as TGTGCCAGCAGTGGGGTAGCGGGAGTAGGCTACAATGAGCAGTTCTTC. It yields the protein CASSGVAGVGYNEQFF.

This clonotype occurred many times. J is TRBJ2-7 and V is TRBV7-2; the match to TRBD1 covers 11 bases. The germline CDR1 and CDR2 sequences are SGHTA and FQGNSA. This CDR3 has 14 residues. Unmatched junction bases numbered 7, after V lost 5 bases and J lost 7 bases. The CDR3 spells CASSQGQGAWEQYF. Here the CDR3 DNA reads TGTGCCAGCAGCCAAGGACAGGGGGCTTGGGAGCAGTACTTC.

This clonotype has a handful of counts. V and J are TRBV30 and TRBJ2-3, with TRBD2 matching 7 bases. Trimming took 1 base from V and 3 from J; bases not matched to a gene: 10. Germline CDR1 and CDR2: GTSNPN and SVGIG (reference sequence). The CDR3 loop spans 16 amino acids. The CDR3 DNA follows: TGTGCCTGGAGTGGCTTTGGAGCGGGACGTACAGATACGCAGTATTTT. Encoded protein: CAWSGFGAGRTDTQYF.

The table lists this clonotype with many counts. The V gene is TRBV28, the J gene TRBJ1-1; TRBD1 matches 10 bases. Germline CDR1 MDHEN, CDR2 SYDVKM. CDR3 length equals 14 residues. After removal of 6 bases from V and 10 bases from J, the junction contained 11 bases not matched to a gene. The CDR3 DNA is TGTGCCAGCAGCCCCGGCGGGACAGGGGCTGTAGCTTTCTTT. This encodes CASSPGGTGAVAFF.

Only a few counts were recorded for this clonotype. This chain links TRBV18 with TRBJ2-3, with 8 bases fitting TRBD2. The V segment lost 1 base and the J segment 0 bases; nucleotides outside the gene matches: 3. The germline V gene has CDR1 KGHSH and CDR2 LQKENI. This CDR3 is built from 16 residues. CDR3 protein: CASSPLSGASTDTQYF. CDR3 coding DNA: TGTGCCAGCTCACCACTTAGCGGGGCAAGCACAGATACGCAGTATTTT.

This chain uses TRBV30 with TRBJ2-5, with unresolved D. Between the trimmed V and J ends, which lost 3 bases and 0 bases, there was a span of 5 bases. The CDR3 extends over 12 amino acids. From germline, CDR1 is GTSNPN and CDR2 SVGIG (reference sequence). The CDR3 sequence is CAWSRYQETQYF. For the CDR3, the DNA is TGTGCCTGGAGCCGTTACCAAGAGACCCAGTACTTC.

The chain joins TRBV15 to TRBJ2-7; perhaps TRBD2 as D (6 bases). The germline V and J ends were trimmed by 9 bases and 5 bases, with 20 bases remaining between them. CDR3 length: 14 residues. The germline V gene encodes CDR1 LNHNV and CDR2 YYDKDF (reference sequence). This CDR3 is CATNDFGGRNEQYF. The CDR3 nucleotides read TGTGCCACAAATGACTTCGGGGGACGGAACGAGCAGTACTTC.

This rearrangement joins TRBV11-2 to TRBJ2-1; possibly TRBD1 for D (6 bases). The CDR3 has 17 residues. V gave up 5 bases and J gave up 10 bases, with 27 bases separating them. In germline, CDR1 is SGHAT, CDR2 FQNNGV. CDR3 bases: TGTGCCAGCAGCCCCCCGTTCTTCGGAGAACAGGGTGAGGAGCAGTTCTTC. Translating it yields CASSPPFFGEQGEEQFF.

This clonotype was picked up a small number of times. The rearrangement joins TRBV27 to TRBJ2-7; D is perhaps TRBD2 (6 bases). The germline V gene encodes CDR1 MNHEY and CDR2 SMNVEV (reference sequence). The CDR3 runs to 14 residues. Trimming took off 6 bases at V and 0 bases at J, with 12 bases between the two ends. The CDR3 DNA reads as TGTGCCAGCAGGGGACTTCCGAACTCCTACGAGCAGTACTTC. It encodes CASRGLPNSYEQYF.

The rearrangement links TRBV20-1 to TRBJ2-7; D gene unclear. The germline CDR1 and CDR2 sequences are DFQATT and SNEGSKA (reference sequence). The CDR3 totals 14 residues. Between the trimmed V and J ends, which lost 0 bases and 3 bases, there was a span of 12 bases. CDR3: CSARDVADFYEQYF. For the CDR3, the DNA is TGCAGTGCTAGAGATGTGGCAGATTTCTACGAGCAGTACTTC.

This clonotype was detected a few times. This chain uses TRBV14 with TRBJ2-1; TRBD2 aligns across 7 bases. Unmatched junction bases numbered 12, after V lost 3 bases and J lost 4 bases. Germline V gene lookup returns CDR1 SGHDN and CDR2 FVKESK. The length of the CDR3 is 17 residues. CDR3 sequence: CASSQGTKGLQYNEQFF. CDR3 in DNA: TGTGCCAGCAGCCAGGGGACTAAGGGACTTCAGTACAATGAGCAGTTCTTC.

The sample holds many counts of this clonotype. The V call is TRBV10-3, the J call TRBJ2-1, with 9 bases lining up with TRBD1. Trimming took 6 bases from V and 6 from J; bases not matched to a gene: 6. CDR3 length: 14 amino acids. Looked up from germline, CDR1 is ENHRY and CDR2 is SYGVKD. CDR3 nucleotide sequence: TGTGCCATCAGAAACCGGGACAGGGTCAATGAGCAGTTCTTC. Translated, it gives CAIRNRDRVNEQFF.

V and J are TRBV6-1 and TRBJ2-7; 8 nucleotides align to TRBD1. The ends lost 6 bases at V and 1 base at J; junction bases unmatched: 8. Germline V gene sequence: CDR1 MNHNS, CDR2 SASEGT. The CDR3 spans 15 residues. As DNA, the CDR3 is TGTGCCAGCAGGACGACCCGGGACAGGTCCTACGAGCAGTACTTC. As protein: CASRTTRDRSYEQYF.

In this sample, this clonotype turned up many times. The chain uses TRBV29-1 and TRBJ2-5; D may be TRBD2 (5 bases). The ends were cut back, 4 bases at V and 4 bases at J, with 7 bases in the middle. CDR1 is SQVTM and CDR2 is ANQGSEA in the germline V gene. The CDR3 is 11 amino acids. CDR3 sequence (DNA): TGCAGCGTTGCGGGATCAGAGACCCAGTACTTC. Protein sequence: CSVAGSETQYF.

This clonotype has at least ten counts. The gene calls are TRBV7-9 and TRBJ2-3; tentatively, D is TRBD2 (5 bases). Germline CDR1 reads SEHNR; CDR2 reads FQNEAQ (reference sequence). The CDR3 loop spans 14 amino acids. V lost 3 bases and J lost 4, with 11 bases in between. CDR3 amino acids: CASSLAGPPDTQYF. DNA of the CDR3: TGTGCCAGCAGCTTGGCGGGCCCCCCAGATACGCAGTATTTT. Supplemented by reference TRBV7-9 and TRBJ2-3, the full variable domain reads DTGVSQNPRHKITKRGQNVTFRCDPISEHNRLYWYRQTLGQGPEFLTYFQNEAQLEKSRLLSDRFSAERPKGSFSTLEIQRTEQGDSAMYLCASSLAGPPDTQYFGPGTRLTVL.

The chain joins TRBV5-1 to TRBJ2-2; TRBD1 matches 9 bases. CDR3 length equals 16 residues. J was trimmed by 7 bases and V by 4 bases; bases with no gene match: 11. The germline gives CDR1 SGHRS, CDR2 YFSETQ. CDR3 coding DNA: TGCGCCAGCAGCCCACCGGGACAGGGAAGGATCGGGGAGCTGTTTTTT. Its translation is CASSPPGQGRIGELFF.

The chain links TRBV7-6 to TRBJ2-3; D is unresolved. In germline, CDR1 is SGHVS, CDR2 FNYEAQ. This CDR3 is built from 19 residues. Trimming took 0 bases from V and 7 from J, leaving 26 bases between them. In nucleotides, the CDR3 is TGTGCCAGCAGCTTAGCGAGCTGGATGACATCGACCGTGGAACATACGCAGTATTTT. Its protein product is CASSLASWMTSTVEHTQYF. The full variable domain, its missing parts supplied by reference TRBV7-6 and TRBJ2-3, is GAGVSQSPRYKVTKRGQDVALRCDPISGHVSLYWYRQALGQGPEFLTYFNYEAQQDKSGLPNDRFSAERPEGSISTLTIQRTEQRDSAMYRCASSLASWMTSTVEHTQYFGPGTRLTVL.

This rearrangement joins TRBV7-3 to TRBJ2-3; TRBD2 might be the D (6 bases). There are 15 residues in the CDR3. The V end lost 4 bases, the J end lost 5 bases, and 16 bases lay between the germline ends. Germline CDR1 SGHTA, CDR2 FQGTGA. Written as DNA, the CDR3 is TGTGCCAGCAGCTCCACCTCGGGGGTGGAAGATACGCAGTATTTT. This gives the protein CASSSTSGVEDTQYF.

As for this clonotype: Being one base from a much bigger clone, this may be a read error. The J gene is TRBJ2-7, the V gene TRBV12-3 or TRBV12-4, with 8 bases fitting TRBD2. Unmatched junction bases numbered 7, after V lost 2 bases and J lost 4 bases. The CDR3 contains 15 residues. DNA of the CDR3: TGTGCCAGCAGTTTAAGGGGCGCGGGAGGATACGAGCAGTACTTC. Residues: CASSLRGAGGYEQYF.

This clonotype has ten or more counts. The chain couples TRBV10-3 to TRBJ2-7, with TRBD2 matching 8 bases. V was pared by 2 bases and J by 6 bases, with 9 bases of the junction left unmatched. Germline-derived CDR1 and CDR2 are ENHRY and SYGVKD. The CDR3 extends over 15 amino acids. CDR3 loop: CAISEEGTRRGEQYF. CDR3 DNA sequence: TGTGCCATCAGTGAGGAGGGGACTAGAAGGGGCGAGCAGTACTTC.

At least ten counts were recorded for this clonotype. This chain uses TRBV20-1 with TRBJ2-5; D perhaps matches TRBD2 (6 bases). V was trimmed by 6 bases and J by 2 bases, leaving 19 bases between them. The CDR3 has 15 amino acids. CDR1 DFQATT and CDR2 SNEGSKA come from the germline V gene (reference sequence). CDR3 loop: CSATRLGLIQETQYF. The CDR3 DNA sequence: TGCAGTGCAACGAGACTAGGGCTCATTCAAGAGACCCAGTACTTC.

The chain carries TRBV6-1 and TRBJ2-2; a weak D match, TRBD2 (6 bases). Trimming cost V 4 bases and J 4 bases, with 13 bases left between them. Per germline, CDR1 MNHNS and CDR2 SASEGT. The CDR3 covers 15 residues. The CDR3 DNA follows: TGTGCCAGCAGTGCAAGGGGAGGCGGCACCGGGGAGCTGTTTTTT. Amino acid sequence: CASSARGGGTGELFF.